The 8 T cell receptor beta chains given below trace back to one sample, sequenced in a study of blood T cells in healthy people across ages. Sample-barcoded 5' priming and a J-beta primer mix drove a second PCR of about 6 to 12 cycles. TCRdb passed the 5' RACE reads through MiXCR, listing each CDR3 protein once. In the table there are 1.5 million to 2 million distinct CDR3 sequences, 28% of which are singletons. The sample taken for sequencing was blood. These receptor sequences come from a woman under 40 in good health.

The table lists this clonotype with a few counts. This rearrangement joins TRBV12-5 to TRBJ1-1; no clear D. Germline loops: CDR1 LGHNT, CDR2 FRNRAP. Trimming removed 1 base from V and 4 bases from J, with 10 bases in between. The CDR3 loop spans 14 amino acids. In nucleotides, the CDR3 is TGTGCTAGTGGTTTGGGGGCTACATTCACTGAAGCTTTCTTT. This sequence encodes CASGLGATFTEAFF.

The sample holds many counts of this clonotype. The V and J genes are TRBV6-2 or TRBV6-3 and TRBJ2-7; D is unresolved. The CDR3 is 12 residues long. Germline lookup yields CDR1 MNHEY and CDR2 SVGEGT. Trimming pared 8 bases from V and 8 bases from J, leaving 16 bases between. The CDR3 DNA reads TGTGCCAGCCGAACCAGCCCTCGCAAGCAGTACTTC. Protein product: CASRTSPRKQYF.

The sample holds many counts of this clonotype. The gene calls are TRBV6-5 and TRBJ2-5; D is unresolved. CDR1 and CDR2 from the germline V gene are MNHEY and SVGAGI. V lost 4 bases and J 0 bases, leaving 12 bases between the germline ends. The CDR3 runs 15 residues. The CDR3 DNA reads TGTGCCAGCAGTTGGGGATGGGCGGACCAAGAGACCCAGTACTTC. This sequence encodes CASSWGWADQETQYF.

In this sample, this clonotype turned up a few times. The V call is TRBV9, the J call TRBJ2-7; 9 bases agree with TRBD1. The J segment lost 1 base and the V segment lost 0 bases, leaving 5 bases of the junction unmatched. CDR1 is SGDLS and CDR2 is YYNGEE in the germline V gene. The CDR3 is 16 amino acids. The CDR3 protein is CASSVGAGTGSYEQYF. DNA of the CDR3: TGTGCCAGCAGCGTAGGGGCCGGGACAGGGTCCTACGAGCAGTACTTC.

The V call is TRBV6-6, the J call TRBJ2-7, with D possibly matching TRBD1 (6 bases). The CDR3 is made up of 16 amino acids. CDR1 MNHNY and CDR2 SVGAGI come from the germline V gene (reference sequence). V lost 7 bases and J lost 0, with 19 bases in between. Here the CDR3 reads CASNKVQGSLSYEQYF. In DNA, the CDR3 is TGTGCCAGCAACAAGGTTCAGGGGAGTCTCTCCTACGAGCAGTACTTC.

This clonotype occurred many times. J is TRBJ2-6 and V is TRBV29-1; no clear D. CDR1 and CDR2 (germline): SQVTM, ANQGSEA. The CDR3 is 16 amino acids. V lost 7 bases and J 4 bases, leaving 20 bases between the germline ends. CDR3 nucleotides: TGCAGCGCAATGGGAATCTCGGGTTTCGGGGCCAACGTCCTGACTTTC. As protein: CSAMGISGFGANVLTF.

This clonotype was seen a handful of times. This chain links TRBV6-6 with TRBJ1-5; D ambiguous. The CDR3 is made up of 13 amino acids. With 2 bases removed from V and 6 bases from J, the gap between germline ends came to 8 bases. Germline lookup yields CDR1 MNHNY and CDR2 SVGAGI (reference sequence). This CDR3 is CASSYAGSQPQHF. The CDR3 coding sequence is TGTGCCAGCAGTTACGCAGGATCTCAGCCCCAGCATTTT.

The rearrangement links TRBV5-5 to TRBJ2-5; the match to TRBD1 covers 8 bases. V dropped 4 bases and J dropped 11; count of bases not matched to a gene: 13. This CDR3 spans 14 amino acids. CDR1 SGHKS and CDR2 YYEKEE come from the germline V gene (reference sequence). The CDR3 spells CASSVTGARNEQYF. Here the CDR3 DNA reads TGTGCCAGCAGCGTGACAGGGGCGAGGAATGAGCAGTACTTC.